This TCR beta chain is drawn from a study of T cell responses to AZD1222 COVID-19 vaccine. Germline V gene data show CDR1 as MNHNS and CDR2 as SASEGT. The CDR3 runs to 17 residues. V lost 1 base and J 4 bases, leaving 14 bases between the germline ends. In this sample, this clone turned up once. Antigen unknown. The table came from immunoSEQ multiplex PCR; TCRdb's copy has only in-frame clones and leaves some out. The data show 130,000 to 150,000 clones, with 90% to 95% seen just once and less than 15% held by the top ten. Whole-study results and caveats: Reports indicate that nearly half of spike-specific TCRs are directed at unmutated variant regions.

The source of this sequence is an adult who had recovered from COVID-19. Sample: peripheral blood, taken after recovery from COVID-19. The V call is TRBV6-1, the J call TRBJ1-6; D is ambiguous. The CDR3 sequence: CASSEGGVGTYNSPLHF. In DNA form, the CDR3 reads TGTGCCAGCAGTGAAGGCGGGGTGGGCACTTATAATTCACCCCTCCACTTT.